The 2 T cell receptor beta chains listed next were all sequenced from one sample in a study of OX40 agonist ivuxolimab in advanced cancers. Preparation of the library involved the immunoSEQ multiplex PCR assay. This is the immuneACCESS table as TCRdb keeps it, with only in-frame sequences that have V and J called. A part of the clones is gone; compared with another copy, unresolved V genes explain less than half, and the rest is unexplained. The sample has about 2,800 clones on record, around 72% of them singletons. The leading ten clones occupy roughly 25% of the sample. Here the sequenced sample was CD4+ or CD8+ T cells sorted from blood, taken in a trial of the OX40 agonist ivuxolimab. The receptors were sampled from an adult with an advanced solid tumor such as melanoma, head and neck, liver or kidney cancer.

The chain recombines TRBV29-1 with TRBJ2-3; a weak D match, TRBD1 (6 bases). The CDR3 extends over 15 amino acids. Per the germline V gene, CDR1 is SQVTM and CDR2 is ANQGSEA. V gave up 2 bases and J gave up 2 bases, with 14 bases separating them. In nucleotides, the CDR3 is TGCAGCGTTGAAACAGGAGCAGGGGCCACAGATACGCAGTATTTT. Translating gives CSVETGAGATDTQYF.

The chain combines TRBV7-2 with TRBJ1-2; D remains ambiguous. The V end was cut by 2 bases, the J end by 0 bases, with 10 bases between. Germline V CDR1 and CDR2: SGHTA, FQGNSA. This CDR3 comprises 15 residues. CDR3 protein: CASSLMAAANYGYTF. The CDR3 nucleotides are TGTGCCAGCAGCTTAATGGCCGCAGCTAACTATGGCTACACCTTC.